This TCR beta chain derives from a study of OX40 agonist ivuxolimab in advanced cancers. Study background: Prior therapy, whether anti-PD-1, anti-PD-L1 or anti-CTLA-4, was allowed, and 40% had some. Findings and limits, study-wide: Clonal expansion by week 6 occurred in CD4+ and CD8+ blood T cells (at 0.1 to 3.0 mg/kg).

The V and J ends lost 5 bases and 2 bases respectively, with 13 bases between them. This CDR3 is 14 amino acids long. Looked up from germline, CDR1 is ENHRY and CDR2 is SYGVKD. As to this clone: Its antigen remains unknown.

TCRdb's copy holds only in-frame clones and misses some; the assay was immunoSEQ multiplex PCR. The repertoire consists of fewer than 65,000 clones, with more than 80% occurring once and the leading ten covering approximately 5%. This receptor was taken from an adult with an advanced solid tumor such as melanoma, head and neck, liver or kidney cancer. This sample comprised CD4+ or CD8+ T cells sorted from blood, obtained in a trial of the OX40 agonist ivuxolimab. The rearrangement uses TRBV10-3 and TRBJ2-7; D might be TRBD1 (6 bases). The DNA of the CDR3 is TGTGCCATCAGTCCCGGGACACCGACCTACGAGCAGTACTTC. Translation gives CAISPGTPTYEQYF.